The 28 T cell receptor beta chains in this list originate from one sample, sequenced in a study of shared clonotypes between healthy human individuals. Method: immunoSEQ multiplex PCR; TCRdb's copy keeps in-frame clones and lacks some. The table has a few hundred thousand clones, around 90% seen once. The sample consisted of memory CD8+ T cells sorted from blood. Subset reported: CD45RO+ cells pooled with CCR7-negative TemRA cells. The receptors shown here come from a man younger than 35 in good health.

The J gene is TRBJ2-3, the V gene TRBV6-1, with 8 bases matching TRBD1. Germline V CDR1 and CDR2: MNHNS, SASEGT. The CDR3 extends over 18 amino acids. Germline trimming cut 0 bases from V and 4 bases from J; bases unmatched to any gene: 12. The CDR3 DNA reads as TGTGCCAGCAGTGAAGCCTATCGGACAGGGAGTATCGCAGATACGCAGTATTTT. Its translation is CASSEAYRTGSIADTQYF.

This clone was detected once. V and J are TRBV29-1 and TRBJ2-1; D possibly uses TRBD1 or TRBD2 (5 bases each). This CDR3 has 15 residues. CDR1 and CDR2 from the germline V gene are SQVTM and ANQGSEA. V gave up 5 bases and J gave up 1 base, with 15 bases separating them. The CDR3: CSVFGDQLSYNEQFF. The CDR3 DNA reads as TGCAGCGTTTTCGGGGACCAATTATCCTACAATGAGCAGTTCTTC.

A single count supports this clone. V is TRBV30 and J is TRBJ2-5; D gene uncertain. The V and J ends lost 2 bases and 3 bases respectively, with 10 bases between them. The CDR3 covers 13 residues. From germline, CDR1 is GTSNPN and CDR2 SVGIG (reference sequence). The CDR3 reads CAWSYLWEETQYF. CDR3 nucleotide sequence: TGTGCCTGGAGTTATTTATGGGAAGAGACCCAGTACTTC.

This clone has a single count. V gene TRBV2 combines with J gene TRBJ2-7; D possibly corresponds to TRBD2 (6 bases). Looked up from germline, CDR1 is SNHLY and CDR2 is FYNNEI. The CDR3 covers 15 residues. Deletions cut 7 bases from V and 3 bases from J, with 19 bases between. This chain's CDR3 is CASTWRDEAYYEQYF. As DNA, the CDR3 is TGTGCCAGCACCTGGAGGGACGAGGCCTACTACGAGCAGTACTTC.

The chain links TRBV27 to TRBJ2-7; the D is unclear. Germline V CDR1 and CDR2: MNHEY, SMNVEV (reference sequence). Trimming stripped 7 bases from V and 6 bases from J, with 16 bases between. The CDR3 has 13 amino acids. The CDR3 DNA reads TGTGCCAGCACCCACCCCGGCGGCGTCGAGCAGTACTTC. Translating gives CASTHPGGVEQYF.

A remark on this clone: The same CDR3 can be traced to other DNA sequences in this sample. The chain links TRBV7-9 to TRBJ1-2; D uncertain. This CDR3 region has 11 residues. The V gene lost 6 bases and the J gene lost 6 bases, with 8 bases spanning the gap. Germline V gene sequence: CDR1 SEHNR, CDR2 FQNEAQ (reference sequence). The CDR3 region is CASSFRDGYTF. For the CDR3, the DNA is TGTGCCAGCAGTTTTAGAGATGGCTACACCTTC.

The count of this clone is one. V is TRBV25-1 and J is TRBJ2-1, with D maybe TRBD1 (5 bases). The CDR3 length is 14 residues. Germline lookup yields CDR1 MGHDK and CDR2 SYGVNS. Trimming pared 8 bases from V and 8 bases from J, leaving 19 bases between. The CDR3 nucleotides are TGTGCCAGCTCTAAACAGCAGGGTTTGGATGAGCAGTTCTTC. Protein product: CASSKQQGLDEQFF.

The chain recombines TRBV11-3 with TRBJ2-7, with TRBD1 matching over 9 bases. The CDR3 is 15 amino acids. Trimming at V came to 0 bases and at J to 5 bases, leaving 5 bases not matched to a gene. CDR1 is SGHNT, CDR2 YENEEA, per germline. CDR3 protein: CASSLEGQGFDEQYF. The CDR3 DNA sequence: TGTGCCAGCAGCTTAGAGGGACAGGGTTTCGACGAGCAGTACTTC.

The chain links TRBV27 to TRBJ2-7; 7 nucleotides align to TRBD1. The ends lost 5 bases at V and 2 bases at J; junction bases unmatched: 12. The CDR3 runs 16 residues. Germline CDR1 is MNHEY and CDR2 is SMNVEV (reference sequence). The CDR3 here is CASSPETGAPAYEQYF. The CDR3 DNA sequence: TGTGCCAGCAGTCCCGAAACAGGGGCCCCTGCCTACGAGCAGTACTTC.

The chain couples TRBV6-1 to TRBJ2-2; 7 bases are a match to TRBD1. The CDR3 runs 14 residues. The trim removed 6 bases at V and 6 bases at J, leaving 7 bases unmatched. Per germline, CDR1 MNHNS and CDR2 SASEGT. The CDR3 DNA reads TGTGCCAGCAGAAAAAGGGACAGTGCCGGGGAGCTGTTTTTT. Protein: CASRKRDSAGELFF.

V gene TRBV10-3 combines with J gene TRBJ2-3; no firm D call. The CDR3 runs 13 residues. V was shortened by 0 bases and J by 4 bases, with 5 bases between the two germline ends. Germline V gene sequence: CDR1 ENHRY, CDR2 SYGVKD. The CDR3 DNA reads as TGTGCCATCAGTGAGTCGGTAGCAGATACGCAGTATTTT. Its protein product is CAISESVADTQYF.

The CDR3 protein is CASSQGGTGELFF. The DNA for the CDR3 is TGTGCCAGCAGCCAAGGGGGGACCGGGGAGCTGTTTTTT. V and J are TRBV4-2 and TRBJ2-2; possibly TRBD1 or TRBD2 for D (5 bases each). The ends were cut back, 1 base at V and 5 bases at J, with 5 bases in the middle. The CDR3 has 13 amino acids. The germline gives CDR1 LGHNA, CDR2 YNFKEQ.

The chain joins TRBV10-2 to TRBJ2-1, with D unclear. The CDR3 has 12 residues. Trimming removed 2 bases at V and 5 bases at J, with 4 bases between. Germline CDR1 is WSHSY and CDR2 is SAAADI. In DNA, the CDR3 is TGCGCCAGCAGTGAGACCCACAATGAGCAGTTCTTC. Encoded protein: CASSETHNEQFF.

This clone showed up just a few times. The chain is built from TRBV4-1 and TRBJ1-4, with D perhaps TRBD1 (5 bases). V was cut by 2 bases and J by 8 bases, with 15 bases left in between. Germline loops: CDR1 MGHRA, CDR2 YSYEKL. The CDR3 covers 15 residues. For the CDR3, the DNA is TGCGCCAGCAGCCAATGGTTGGGGGGAGGGGAAAAACTGTTTTTT. It translates to CASSQWLGGGEKLFF.

This clone was observed a few times. The J gene is TRBJ2-7, the V gene TRBV29-1, with D perhaps matching TRBD2 (7 bases). The CDR3 spans 15 residues. Deletions cut 0 bases from V and 5 bases from J, with 17 bases between. The germline V gene encodes CDR1 SQVTM and CDR2 ANQGSEA. The CDR3 coding sequence is TGCAGCGTTGAAGATTTGGCGGGGGCTGCCCACGAGCAGTACTTC. Translation: CSVEDLAGAAHEQYF.

The V and J genes are TRBV14 and TRBJ1-2, with TRBD1 matching 9 bases. Trimming removed 5 bases from V and 3 bases from J; junction bases left unmatched: 16. This CDR3 contains 18 residues. Germline V gene data show CDR1 as SGHDN and CDR2 as FVKESK. As DNA, the CDR3 is TGTGCCAGCAGCTCTTCCGGGACAGGGCCTTCCGTGTACTATGGCTACACCTTC. It translates to CASSSSGTGPSVYYGYTF.

This CDR3 reads CASSLGTGGLKDGELFF. The CDR3 DNA reads as TGTGCCAGCAGCTTGGGTACAGGGGGCCTCAAGGACGGGGAGCTGTTTTTT. The V and J genes are TRBV5-4 and TRBJ2-2, with 9 bases matching TRBD1. The CDR3 is 17 residues long. V dropped 0 bases and J dropped 7; count of bases not matched to a gene: 10. Germline CDR1 reads SGHNT; CDR2 reads YYREEE (reference sequence).

The chain has TRBV19 and TRBJ2-7; 8 nucleotides line up with TRBD2. J lost 4 bases, V lost 5 bases, and 7 bases had no gene match. Germline V lookup: CDR1 LNHDA, CDR2 SQIVND (reference sequence). The CDR3 runs 14 residues. This CDR3 reads CASSFSGGVYEQYF. As DNA, the CDR3 is TGTGCCAGTAGTTTCAGCGGGGGAGTATACGAGCAGTACTTC.

This clone was found once. Different DNA sequences within this sample yield the same CDR3. The rearrangement joins TRBV5-8 to TRBJ2-7; tentatively, D is TRBD2 (5 bases). CDR3 length: 13 residues. V lost 0 bases and J lost 4, with 8 bases in between. Germline V gene lookup returns CDR1 SGHTS and CDR2 YDEGEE. The CDR3 protein is CASSLDGGYEQYF. The CDR3 DNA is TGTGCCAGCAGCTTGGACGGAGGATACGAGCAGTACTTC.

The chain recombines TRBV25-1 with TRBJ2-2; possibly TRBD1 or TRBD2 for D (5 bases each). The V gene lost 5 bases and the J gene lost 6 bases, with 13 bases spanning the gap. Germline lookup yields CDR1 MGHDK and CDR2 SYGVNS. CDR3 length: 14 amino acids. CDR3 protein: CASSWGPSPGELFF. For the CDR3, the DNA is TGTGCCAGCAGTTGGGGACCATCCCCCGGGGAGCTGTTTTTT. Full variable domain (rest looked up from reference TRBV25-1 and TRBJ2-2): EADIYQTPRYLVIGTGKKITLECSQTMGHDKMYWYQQDPGMELHLIHYSYGVNSTEKGDLSSESTVSRIRTEHFPLTLESARPSHTSQYLCASSWGPSPGELFFGEGSRLTVL.

The chain couples TRBV6-5 to TRBJ2-1; 12 nucleotides align to TRBD2. CDR3 length: 15 residues. From germline, CDR1 is MNHEY and CDR2 SVGAGI. J was trimmed by 4 bases and V by 5 bases; bases with no gene match: 3. The CDR3 bases are TGTGCCAGCAGTCCTAGCGGGGGGGTATACAATGAGCAGTTCTTC. Translation gives CASSPSGGVYNEQFF.

The chain uses TRBV9 and TRBJ1-2, with D possibly TRBD1 on 6 matching bases. This CDR3 has 15 amino acids. V was trimmed by 0 bases and J by 5 bases, leaving 14 bases between them. CDR1 is SGDLS and CDR2 is YYNGEE in the germline V gene. The DNA of the CDR3 is TGTGCCAGCAGCGTAGCTCTCGGGACACCTTATGGCTACACCTTC. Encoded protein: CASSVALGTPYGYTF. The full variable domain, with the rest looked up from reference TRBV9 and TRBJ1-2, is DSGVTQTPKHLITATGQRVTLRCSPRSGDLSVYWYQQSLDQGLQFLIQYYNGEERAKGNILERFSAQQFPDLHSELNLSSLELGDSALYFCASSVALGTPYGYTFGSGTRLTVV.

The J gene is TRBJ2-7, the V gene TRBV5-1; 8 bases are a match to TRBD2. With V trimmed by 4 bases and J by 6 bases, 12 bases remained unmatched. The CDR3 is made up of 15 amino acids. Germline V gives CDR1 SGHRS, CDR2 YFSETQ. In nucleotides, the CDR3 is TGCGCCAGCAGCGGGGGTGGCGGGAGGTCGTCCGAGCAGTACTTC. Translation: CASSGGGGRSSEQYF. The whole variable domain, remainder taken from reference TRBV5-1 and TRBJ2-7, is KAGVTQTPRYLIKTRGQQVTLSCSPISGHRSVSWYQQTPGQGLQFLFEYFSETQRNKGNFPGRFSGRQFSNSRSEMNVSTLELGDSALYLCASSGGGGRSSEQYFGPGTRLTVT.

V usage is TRBV7-9 and J usage is TRBJ2-7, with 8 bases matching TRBD1. With 5 bases clipped from V and 4 bases from J, the junction kept 10 bases outside the gene matches. This CDR3 region has 15 residues. The germline V gene has CDR1 SEHNR and CDR2 FQNEAQ (reference sequence). The chain's CDR3 is CASSPRQGPQYEQYF. The CDR3, as DNA: TGTGCCAGCAGCCCTCGACAGGGGCCCCAATACGAGCAGTACTTC.

This chain joins TRBV9 and TRBJ1-1; the D gene is possibly TRBD1 (6 bases). V was trimmed by 4 bases and J by 11 bases, leaving 12 bases between them. Germline loops: CDR1 SGDLS, CDR2 YYNGEE. CDR3 length: 11 residues. CDR3 bases: TGTGCCAGCAGCTCAAGGGGGGAGGCTTTCTTT. As protein: CASSSRGEAFF.

CDR3 sequence reads: CASSTTLNEKLFF. Here the CDR3 DNA reads TGTGCCAGCAGTACGACCCTGAATGAAAAACTGTTTTTT. J is TRBJ1-4 and V is TRBV9, with D hard to call. There are 13 residues in the CDR3. Germline assignment: CDR1 SGDLS and CDR2 YYNGEE. With 5 bases removed from V and 5 bases from J, the gap between germline ends came to 10 bases.

Comment on this clone: This may be a read error, as it is one base from a much larger clone. This specimen includes other DNA sequences encoding the same CDR3. V gene TRBV28 combines with J gene TRBJ2-1; possible D gene TRBD1, 5 bases. The CDR3 runs to 13 residues. With 6 bases removed from V and 5 bases from J, the gap between germline ends came to 11 bases. Germline V gene data show CDR1 as MDHEN and CDR2 as SYDVKM. As DNA, the CDR3 is TGTGCCAGCAGGGGGCTAGGGGACAATGAGCAGTTCTTC. It codes for CASRGLGDNEQFF.

The chain links TRBV5-6 to TRBJ2-1; D is possibly TRBD1 or TRBD2 (5 bases each). This CDR3 region has 15 residues. Germline assignment: CDR1 SGHDT and CDR2 YYEEEE. V was cut by 2 bases and J by 5 bases, with 14 bases left in between. In DNA form, the CDR3 reads TGTGCCAGCAGCTTCATACTAGTAGGGGACAATGAGCAGTTCTTC. Its translation is CASSFILVGDNEQFF.